Each of the 10 T cell receptor beta chains below was sequenced from the same sample in a study of cytomegalovirus exposure and HLA in healthy donors. PCR involved 60 Vbeta and 13 Jbeta primers. The method was immunoSEQ multiplex PCR; TCRdb's version includes in-frame clones alone and lacks a portion of them. The table records about 96,000 clones, approximately 74% of them present only once. Sequencing was performed on PBMCs. Source of these receptors: a woman aged 70 to 79 in good health and CMV-seropositive.

There are a few counts of this clone. The rearrangement uses TRBV19 and TRBJ2-7; tentative D call: TRBD1 (6 bases). The V end lost 11 bases, the J end lost 3 bases, and 14 bases lay between the germline ends. The CDR3 length is 12 residues. The germline V gene has CDR1 LNHDA and CDR2 SQIVND (reference sequence). The CDR3 reads CASLDRNYEQYF. In nucleotides, the CDR3 is TGTGCCTCTCTCGACAGGAACTACGAGCAGTACTTC.

The CDR3 DNA is TGTGCCAGCAGCTTGGGCAGGGAGGTCAGTTCACCCCTCCACTTT. This encodes CASSLGREVSSPLHF. The chain employs TRBV5-6 and TRBJ1-6, with D possibly TRBD1 on 5 matching bases. The CDR3 sequence is 15 residues long. With 0 bases removed from V and 9 bases from J, the gap between germline ends came to 13 bases. CDR1 and CDR2 from the germline V gene are SGHDT and YYEEEE.

V and J are TRBV5-4 and TRBJ2-2, with TRBD2 identical over 9 bases. Germline CDR1 and CDR2: SGHNT and YYREEE (reference sequence). V trimming: 4 bases; J trimming: 1 base; junction bases outside the gene matches: 5. The CDR3 is made up of 16 amino acids. CDR3: CASSLSLAGNTGELFF. The DNA of the CDR3 is TGTGCCAGCAGCCTATCACTAGCGGGGAACACCGGGGAGCTGTTTTTT.

The chain has TRBV5-8 and TRBJ2-5; TRBD2 matches at 9 bases. The J call may be incorrect, as the DNA end agrees better with TRBJ2-7. The CDR3 contains 15 residues. In germline, CDR1 is SGHTS, CDR2 YDEGEE. The CDR3 DNA sequence: TGTGCCAGCAGCTTGGGGGGACTAGCAATTTACGAGCAGTACTTC. Translating it yields CASSLGGLAIYEQYF.

The chain combines TRBV2 with TRBJ2-7; D possibly corresponds to TRBD1 (6 bases). The CDR3 loop spans 13 amino acids. V dropped 4 bases and J dropped 5 bases, with 12 bases sitting between them. Germline V CDR1 and CDR2: SNHLY, FYNNEI. The CDR3 DNA sequence: TGTGCCAGCAGTGCACAGGGAGTTAACGAGCAGTACTTC. As protein: CASSAQGVNEQYF.

This clone was counted a few times. The rearrangement links TRBV5-1 to TRBJ2-2; no clear D gene. This CDR3 comprises 15 residues. Per germline, CDR1 SGHRS and CDR2 YFSETQ. V was clipped by 0 bases and J by 0 bases, with 6 bases between them. The CDR3 region has the DNA TGCGCCAGCAGCTTGGCACAGACGAACACCGGGGAGCTGTTTTTT. The encoded protein is CASSLAQTNTGELFF. Full variable domain (remainder filled in from reference TRBV5-1 and TRBJ2-2): KAGVTQTPRYLIKTRGQQVTLSCSPISGHRSVSWYQQTPGQGLQFLFEYFSETQRNKGNFPGRFSGRQFSNSRSEMNVSTLELGDSALYLCASSLAQTNTGELFFGEGSRLTVL.

This chain connects TRBV20-1 to TRBJ2-7, with 7 bases identical to TRBD1. The CDR3 runs 11 residues. Trimming took 5 bases from V and 4 from J; bases not matched to a gene: 2. Germline V gene data show CDR1 as DFQATT and CDR2 as SNEGSKA (reference sequence). The CDR3 DNA reads TGCAGTGCTTTGGGACAGTACGAGCAGTACTTC. Encoded protein: CSALGQYEQYF.

The chain couples TRBV2 to TRBJ2-5; 10 bases line up with TRBD2. Matching the DNA end better, TRBJ2-7 makes the J call doubtful. The germline gives CDR1 SNHLY, CDR2 FYNNEI. This CDR3 region has 14 residues. CDR3 in amino acids: CASSSLAGAYEQYF. CDR3 DNA: TGTGCCAGCAGCTCGCTAGCGGGAGCTTACGAGCAGTACTTC.

The V and J genes are TRBV4-3 and TRBJ2-7; 11 bases agree with TRBD1. CDR1 LGHNA and CDR2 YSLEER come from the germline V gene. The ends lost 1 base at V and 9 bases at J; junction bases unmatched: 8. The CDR3 has 15 residues. The CDR3 reads CASSQGTGGVYRQYF. The CDR3 DNA sequence: TGCGCCAGCAGCCAAGGGACAGGGGGCGTTTATAGGCAGTACTTC.

The sample holds a few counts of this clone. The J gene is TRBJ1-2, the V gene TRBV18; D call uncertain. Germline CDR1 and CDR2: KGHSH and LQKENI. The CDR3 consists of 16 residues. V shed 3 bases and J shed 1 base, with 15 bases lying between them. The CDR3, as DNA: TGTGCCAGCTCACCTCGCCAAGGGAGTGTTAACTATGGCTACACCTTC. Its translation: CASSPRQGSVNYGYTF.